This TCR beta chain was sequenced during a study of regulatory T cells in long-lasting Graves disease. Study-wide points: Since the sample size was small, accuracy may have been reduced. Persistent disease preferred TRBV28, TRBJ1-2 and TRBJ2-5; new disease, TRBV20-1 and TRBJ2-1.

V gave up 3 bases and J gave up 4 bases; unmatched junction bases: 9. The CDR3 consists of 15 residues. Germline V lookup: CDR1 DFQATT, CDR2 SNEGSKA (reference sequence). Remarks on this clonotype: The antigen is not known.

Time point noted: newly diagnosed GD, antithyroid drugs for less than 3 months. Following extraction of RNA from PBMCs, that RNA was used to make the TCR library. Patients hailed from an endocrinology department in Xi'an, China. Both iRepertoire HTBI primers and Arm-PCR of CDR3 regions were used to build the TCR beta libraries. TCRdb fed the multiplex PCR reads into MiXCR, producing one record per CDR3 protein. The sample lists about 360,000 distinct CDR3 sequences, 15% to 20% occurring once. These same records also appear under a second study, on T cells in Graves' hyperthyroidism and ophthalmopathy. That paper notes: HTBI primers were employed in a first-round RT-PCR of the TCR CDR3.

The sequence was collected from a woman younger than 30 with Graves disease. The material was peripheral blood mononuclear cells (PBMCs), obtained at new diagnosis, from a patient treated with antithyroid drugs. The chain links TRBV20-1 to TRBJ2-1; 7 nucleotides align to TRBD2. CDR3: CSASPRLAEYNEQFF. The CDR3, as DNA: TGCAGTGCTAGTCCTCGACTAGCAGAATACAATGAGCAGTTCTTC.